The 16 T cell receptor beta chains reported below all come from one sample, sequenced in a study of regulatory T cells in long-lasting Graves disease. Assembly of TCR beta libraries relied on iRepertoire HTBI primers together with Arm-PCR of CDR3 regions. TCRdb analysed the multiplex PCR reads with MiXCR anew, one entry per CDR3 protein. The table lists hundreds of thousands of distinct CDR3 sequences, 25% to 30% of them singletons. The time point was: persistent/refractory GD, antithyroid drugs over 5 years with positive TRAb. Isolated PBMC RNA provided the starting material for the TCR library. Sequencing was performed on peripheral blood mononuclear cells (PBMCs), taken when the disease was refractory, from a patient treated with antithyroid drugs. These receptors were obtained from a female donor with Graves disease.

Only a few counts were recorded for this clonotype. This chain links TRBV2 with TRBJ1-5; no reliable D call. The CDR3 extends over 14 amino acids. The V gene's germline CDR1 is SNHLY and CDR2 FYNNEI. V was pared by 8 bases and J by 0 bases, with 11 bases between. The CDR3 bases are TGTGCCAGCGGCCTGGTGTCTAGCAATCAGCCCCAGCATTTT. It codes for CASGLVSSNQPQHF.

The chain recombines TRBV30 with TRBJ2-2; no reliable D call. The length of the CDR3 is 12 residues. Trimming took 4 bases from V and 7 from J, leaving 10 bases between them. Germline V gene data show CDR1 as GTSNPN and CDR2 as SVGIG (reference sequence). CDR3 nucleotide sequence: TGTGCCTGGACTGAAATGAGCGGGGAGCTGTTTTTT. Its translation is CAWTEMSGELFF.

The chain is built from TRBV12-3 or TRBV12-4 and TRBJ1-6, with 7 bases that match TRBD1. Germline trimming cut 6 bases from V and 5 bases from J; bases unmatched to any gene: 7. The CDR3 contains 15 residues. The CDR3 nucleotides are TGTGCCAGCAGGCCAGGGACAGAGAATAATTCACCCCTCCACTTT. Its protein is CASRPGTENNSPLHF.

In this sample, this clonotype turned up a few times. The rearrangement links TRBV19 to TRBJ1-5, with D uncertain. CDR1 and CDR2 (germline): LNHDA, SQIVND (reference sequence). This CDR3 region has 17 residues. V was trimmed by 4 bases and J by 2 bases, leaving 18 bases between them. This CDR3 reads CASSTPSFRPGNQPQHF. The CDR3 region has the DNA TGTGCCAGTAGTACTCCCTCGTTTCGACCTGGCAATCAGCCCCAGCATTTT. The full variable domain, its missing parts supplied by reference TRBV19 and TRBJ1-5, is DGGITQSPKYLFRKEGQNVTLSCEQNLNHDAMYWYRQDPGQGLRLIYYSQIVNDFQKGDIAEGYSVSREKKESFPLTVTSAQKNPTAFYLCASSTPSFRPGNQPQHFGDGTRLSIL.

There are a few counts of this clonotype. The rearrangement joins TRBV6-1 to TRBJ2-5; D unclear. The germline gives CDR1 MNHNS, CDR2 SASEGT. V was clipped by 7 bases and J by 3 bases, with 15 bases between them. The length of the CDR3 is 14 residues. In DNA form, the CDR3 reads TGTGCCAGCAAGCATCTAGAACCCGAAGAGACCCAGTACTTC. Its protein is CASKHLEPEETQYF.

The rearrangement joins TRBV6-2 or TRBV6-3 to TRBJ2-3; D possibly corresponds to TRBD2 (6 bases). Per germline, CDR1 MNHEY and CDR2 SVGEGT. V was clipped by 5 bases and J by 0 bases, with 24 bases between them. The CDR3 is 19 residues long. The CDR3 reads CASSEDPYGGGTSTDTQYF. The CDR3 DNA is TGTGCCAGCAGTGAAGACCCGTATGGGGGAGGAACTAGCACAGATACGCAGTATTTT.

This clonotype has a handful of counts. The chain recombines TRBV27 with TRBJ2-7; D is perhaps TRBD2 (6 bases). The germline gives CDR1 MNHEY, CDR2 SMNVEV (reference sequence). Trimming shortened V by 3 bases and J by 0 bases, and 18 bases separated the two germline ends. This CDR3 spans 17 amino acids. The CDR3 nucleotides are TGTGCCAGCAGTTTGGCCGGGAGCAGCTATAGCTCCTACGAGCAGTACTTC. This gives the protein CASSLAGSSYSSYEQYF.

The J gene is TRBJ2-3, the V gene TRBV12-3 or TRBV12-4; 10 bases line up with TRBD2. V dropped 6 bases and J dropped 1; count of bases not matched to a gene: 4. The CDR3 sequence is 15 residues long. In DNA, the CDR3 is TGTGCCAGCAGCAACCTAGCGGGAGGCACAGATACGCAGTATTTT. This encodes CASSNLAGGTDTQYF.

This chain links TRBV29-1 with TRBJ1-1; possible D gene TRBD1, 5 bases. This CDR3 contains 15 residues. Per germline, CDR1 SQVTM and CDR2 ANQGSEA. Trimming left V 7 bases short and J 5 bases short, with 23 bases between. This CDR3 is CSGSVGQGSYTEAFF. CDR3 DNA: TGCAGCGGATCGGTCGGGCAGGGAAGTTATACTGAAGCTTTCTTT.

The V and J genes are TRBV20-1 and TRBJ1-5; no clear D. The V gene's germline CDR1 is DFQATT and CDR2 SNEGSKA (reference sequence). Trimming pared 1 base from V and 0 bases from J, leaving 10 bases between. The CDR3 consists of 15 residues. The CDR3 sequence is CSARGGGYSNQPQHF. As DNA, the CDR3 is TGCAGTGCTAGAGGAGGAGGGTATAGCAATCAGCCCCAGCATTTT.

This clonotype was counted ten times or more. The V and J genes are TRBV29-1 and TRBJ2-7, with TRBD2 matching 13 bases. The CDR3 covers 16 residues. V lost 0 bases to trimming and J lost 5 bases; unmatched junction nucleotides: 7. Germline values: CDR1 SQVTM, CDR2 ANQGSEA. Here the CDR3 DNA reads TGCAGCGTTGAAGAGGGACTAGCGGGGAGATGGCACGAGCAGTACTTC. It codes for CSVEEGLAGRWHEQYF.

The chain is built from TRBV10-3 and TRBJ1-6, with a possible D match to TRBD1 (6 bases). Germline CDR1 ENHRY, CDR2 SYGVKD. This CDR3 contains 17 residues. Between the trimmed V and J ends, which lost 0 bases and 7 bases, there was a span of 16 bases. The DNA for the CDR3 is TGTGCCATCAGTGAGTCGACAGGTGGAGGGCAAAATTCACCCCTCCACTTT. The encoded protein is CAISESTGGGQNSPLHF.

The sample holds many counts of this clonotype. The chain combines TRBV11-2 with TRBJ2-2; 8 bases are a match to TRBD2. The CDR3 sequence is 17 residues long. Germline V lookup: CDR1 SGHAT, CDR2 FQNNGV. The V segment lost 2 bases and the J segment 5 bases; nucleotides outside the gene matches: 10. In nucleotides, the CDR3 is TGTGCCAGCAGCTTACTGGCGGGAGGATCTCAGACCGGGGAGCTGTTTTTT. As protein: CASSLLAGGSQTGELFF.

This clonotype was observed many times. V usage is TRBV2 and J usage is TRBJ1-2; D not certain. This CDR3 comprises 17 residues. V was clipped by 2 bases and J by 0 bases, with 16 bases between them. Germline lookup yields CDR1 SNHLY and CDR2 FYNNEI. CDR3 DNA sequence: TGTGCCAGCAGTGAAACAACGCAGGACGCTACTAACTATGGCTACACCTTC. Translation: CASSETTQDATNYGYTF.

This clonotype showed up just a few times. The V and J genes are TRBV28 and TRBJ1-1; D is uncertain. From germline, CDR1 is MDHEN and CDR2 SYDVKM. V shed 7 bases and J shed 0 bases, with 6 bases lying between them. The CDR3 runs to 12 residues. The CDR3: CASMQVNTEAFF. The DNA of the CDR3 is TGTGCCAGCATGCAGGTGAACACTGAAGCTTTCTTT.

A single count supports this clonotype. The chain links TRBV30 to TRBJ1-2; possibly TRBD1 for D (5 bases). Trimming left V 1 base short and J 5 bases short, with 8 bases between. The germline V gene has CDR1 GTSNPN and CDR2 SVGIG (reference sequence). The length of the CDR3 is 12 residues. The CDR3 region is CAWSDSGYGYTF. As DNA, the CDR3 is TGTGCCTGGAGTGACTCAGGGTATGGCTACACCTTC. The variable domain in full, completed from reference TRBV30 and TRBJ1-2, reads SQTIHQWPATLVQPVGSPLSLECTVEGTSNPNLYWYRQAAGRGLQLLFYSVGIGQISSEVPQNLSASRPQDRQFILSSKKLLLSDSGFYLCAWSDSGYGYTFGSGTRLTVV.